Below, one T cell receptor (beta chain) is given with its context. Its antigen is currently unknown. The entry originates in a study of Graves' ophthalmopathy and Graves' hyperthyroidism. Study conclusions and caveats: Most expanded clonotypes in thyroid above 0.001 frequency also showed up in blood.

Researchers took RNA transcripts and amplified TCR beta CDR3 regions from them. RT-PCR was first run with HTBI primers, then multiplex PCR in a second round. TCRdb ran MiXCR on the multiplex PCR reads and lists one entry per CDR3 protein. The profile shows around 670,000 distinct CDR3 sequences, 40% of them singletons. The V segment lost 8 bases and the J segment 7 bases; nucleotides outside the gene matches: 12. The CDR3 runs to 14 residues. CDR1 is SNHLY, CDR2 FYNNEI, per germline. Pregnancy or lactation, uncontrolled infections and other autoimmune diseases were grounds for excluding patients. Each diagnosis was determined on the basis of clinical symptoms, serum thyroxine, TRAb, thyroid ultrasound and orbital computed tomography.

The origin of this receptor is an adult man with Graves' ophthalmopathy. The genes are TRBV2 and TRBJ2-5; TRBD2 matches at 8 bases. Sequencing was carried out using peripheral blood. The CDR3 nucleotides read TGTGCCAGCTGGGTCGGAGCGGGGGCTTGGACCCAGTACTTC. Protein sequence: CASWVGAGAWTQYF.